These 24 T cell receptor beta chains originate from one sample sequenced in a study of blood T cell repertoires in COVID-19. The protocol was immunoSEQ multiplex PCR, while the TCRdb copy is restricted to in-frame clones and leaves out a portion. The sample has approximately 440,000 clones; around 89% are singletons. The sample taken for sequencing was peripheral blood. The receptors derive from a woman in her forties or fifties with COVID-19, enrolled during active disease.

This clone was observed a single time. The gene calls are TRBV4-1 and TRBJ2-2, with a possible D match to TRBD1 (7 bases). The germline V gene encodes CDR1 MGHRA and CDR2 YSYEKL. Trimming removed 3 bases at V and 5 bases at J, with 19 bases between. The CDR3 consists of 17 residues. CDR3 DNA sequence: TGCGCCAGCAGCCACCGACAGGCCCCAGGGGGGACCGGGGAGCTGTTTTTT. Translating it yields CASSHRQAPGGTGELFF.

This clone showed up just once. The V gene is TRBV19, the J gene TRBJ1-5; 9 nucleotides align to TRBD1. The germline V gene has CDR1 LNHDA and CDR2 SQIVND (reference sequence). The V and J ends lost 4 bases and 4 bases, in that order; junction bases with no gene match: 5. The CDR3 is 15 amino acids. The CDR3 DNA is TGTGCCAGTAGTACCCAGACAGGGGGAAATCAGCCCCAGCATTTT. Translating it yields CASSTQTGGNQPQHF.

The genes are TRBV6-1 and TRBJ2-1, with 13 bases lining up with TRBD2. V lost 3 bases and J lost 7; bases outside the gene matches: 0. The CDR3 totals 14 residues. CDR1 and CDR2 from the germline V gene are MNHNS and SASEGT. CDR3 sequence reads: CASSEGLAGNEQFF. Written as DNA, the CDR3 is TGTGCCAGCAGTGAGGGACTAGCGGGGAATGAGCAGTTCTTC.

The rearrangement joins TRBV30 to TRBJ1-4; maybe TRBD1 (5 bases). CDR3 size: 15 residues. V lost 4 bases to trimming and J lost 3 bases, with 15 bases between them. Germline lookup yields CDR1 GTSNPN and CDR2 SVGIG (reference sequence). In DNA, the CDR3 is TGTGCCTGGACCTCTATGGGGCAGTCTAATGAAAAACTGTTTTTT. This sequence encodes CAWTSMGQSNEKLFF.

The chain links TRBV5-1 to TRBJ1-2, with TRBD1 matching over 9 bases. J gave up 2 bases and V 7 bases, and 3 bases lay outside the gene matches. This CDR3 is built from 13 residues. The germline gives CDR1 SGHRS, CDR2 YFSETQ. The DNA for the CDR3 is TGCGCCAGCGGGGACAGGGACAACTATGGCTACACCTTC. Its translation: CASGDRDNYGYTF.

The rearrangement uses TRBV6-1 and TRBJ1-2, with D uncertain. Germline assignment: CDR1 MNHNS and CDR2 SASEGT. V lost 3 bases, J lost 4 bases, and 18 bases lay in between. CDR3 length: 16 amino acids. CDR3 in DNA: TGTGCCAGCAGTGATCATGGGAGGTGGCGCGTCTATGGCTACACCTTC. Its protein product is CASSDHGRWRVYGYTF.

The chain links TRBV19 to TRBJ2-5, with D tentatively TRBD1 (6 bases). The CDR3 spans 15 residues. Germline loops: CDR1 LNHDA, CDR2 SQIVND (reference sequence). The V gene lost 3 bases and the J gene lost 5 bases, with 16 bases spanning the gap. The CDR3: CASSIQDSTRETQYF. The CDR3 DNA reads as TGTGCCAGTAGTATTCAGGACAGTACGAGGGAGACCCAGTACTTC.

This chain uses TRBV7-2 with TRBJ1-3; unclear D gene. This CDR3 contains 15 residues. Germline V gene data show CDR1 as SGHTA and CDR2 as FQGNSA. Trimming took 3 bases from V and 1 from J, leaving 10 bases between them. The CDR3 DNA sequence: TGTGCCAGCAGCTTGAGTCCAAGATCTGGAAACACCATATATTTT. This gives the protein CASSLSPRSGNTIYF.

The chain uses TRBV5-5 and TRBJ1-2; maybe TRBD1 (6 bases). Trimming stripped 4 bases from V and 2 bases from J, with 9 bases between. This CDR3 has 13 residues. Germline V gene lookup returns CDR1 SGHKS and CDR2 YYEKEE (reference sequence). Here the CDR3 reads CASSPGQNYGYTF. CDR3 nucleotide sequence: TGTGCCAGCAGCCCAGGACAGAACTATGGCTACACCTTC.

This chain links TRBV12-5 with TRBJ1-5; 10 bases align to TRBD1. From germline, CDR1 is LGHNT and CDR2 FRNRAP. Trimming at V came to 0 bases and at J to 5 bases, leaving 7 bases not matched to a gene. The length of the CDR3 is 17 residues. Written as DNA, the CDR3 is TGTGCTAGTGGTTTGGTACGGGCGGACAGGGGGGATCAGCCCCAGCATTTT. It codes for CASGLVRADRGDQPQHF.

The gene calls are TRBV11-3 and TRBJ1-3; D not resolved. V was clipped by 0 bases and J by 2 bases, with 23 bases between them. The CDR3 consists of 20 residues. From germline, CDR1 is SGHNT and CDR2 YENEEA. CDR3 loop: CASSLERNRCSYPAGNTIYF. In DNA form, the CDR3 reads TGTGCCAGCAGCTTAGAACGAAACCGATGTAGCTACCCCGCTGGAAACACCATATATTTT.

The V call is TRBV10-1, the J call TRBJ2-1; D may be TRBD1 (6 bases). The germline V gene has CDR1 WNHNN and CDR2 SYGVQD (reference sequence). V dropped 4 bases and J dropped 0 bases, with 10 bases sitting between them. This CDR3 has 15 amino acids. The CDR3 loop reads CASSAGTSSYNEQFF. DNA of the CDR3: TGCGCCAGCAGTGCCGGGACAAGCTCCTACAATGAGCAGTTCTTC.

V and J are TRBV6-5 and TRBJ2-2, with 7 bases fitting TRBD1. Germline V lookup: CDR1 MNHEY, CDR2 SVGAGI. This CDR3 spans 16 amino acids. V lost 0 bases to trimming and J lost 4 bases; unmatched junction nucleotides: 5. The CDR3 region has the DNA TGTGCCAGCAGTTACTCCTACAGGGGCAGCACCGGGGAGCTGTTTTTT. Translated: CASSYSYRGSTGELFF.

Worth noting for this clone: Different DNA sequences within this sample yield the same CDR3. The J gene is TRBJ1-5, the V gene TRBV18; D is uncertain. With 2 bases removed from V and 5 bases from J, the gap between germline ends came to 7 bases. The CDR3 consists of 13 residues. Germline loops: CDR1 KGHSH, CDR2 LQKENI. For the CDR3, the DNA is TGTGCCAGCTCACCAGAGAGTGATCAGCCCCAGCATTTT. This gives the protein CASSPESDQPQHF.

This sequence joins TRBV28 and TRBJ1-1; a weak D match, TRBD1 (6 bases). This CDR3 contains 13 residues. The V gene's germline CDR1 is MDHEN and CDR2 SYDVKM. The V gene lost 8 bases and the J gene lost 0 bases, with 10 bases spanning the gap. CDR3 loop: CASLGQMNTEAFF. The CDR3 DNA sequence: TGTGCCAGCCTCGGACAGATGAACACTGAAGCTTTCTTT.

V and J are TRBV5-1 and TRBJ1-1; D remains unclear. The V and J ends lost 4 bases and 1 base respectively, with 8 bases between them. The CDR3 runs 13 residues. Per the germline V gene, CDR1 is SGHRS and CDR2 is YFSETQ. CDR3 coding DNA: TGCGCCAGCAGCAAGGGAGGGAACACTGAAGCTTTCTTT. As protein: CASSKGGNTEAFF.

The genes are TRBV27 and TRBJ1-4; D not certain. Trimming stripped 7 bases from V and 7 bases from J, with 22 bases between. This CDR3 region has 16 residues. The germline V gene has CDR1 MNHEY and CDR2 SMNVEV (reference sequence). The DNA of the CDR3 is TGTGCCAGCACCATAACTAGCTGGGCATTGGGTGAAAAACTGTTTTTT. Protein product: CASTITSWALGEKLFF.

J is TRBJ1-5 and V is TRBV11-2; perhaps TRBD1 as D (6 bases). Germline CDR1 is SGHAT and CDR2 is FQNNGV. The length of the CDR3 is 17 residues. The germline V and J ends were trimmed by 5 bases and 0 bases, with 17 bases remaining between them. The CDR3 region has the DNA TGTGCCAGCAGCCCCCTCGGACAGTCATATAGCAATCAGCCCCAGCATTTT. Its protein is CASSPLGQSYSNQPQHF.

This CDR3 reads CASSYSTRQGVEQFF. The DNA of the CDR3 is TGTGCCAGCAGTTACTCGACGAGACAGGGGGTTGAGCAGTTCTTC. This chain links TRBV6-5 with TRBJ2-1; 9 bases line up with TRBD1. V lost 0 bases to trimming and J lost 9 bases; unmatched junction nucleotides: 6. This CDR3 spans 15 amino acids. CDR1 MNHEY and CDR2 SVGAGI come from the germline V gene.

Points on this clone: The sample has other DNA sequences that encode this CDR3 too. J is TRBJ1-5 and V is TRBV4-1, with D perhaps TRBD1 (6 bases). CDR1 is MGHRA and CDR2 is YSYEKL in the germline V gene. CDR3 size: 15 residues. Trimming cost V 6 bases and J 3 bases, with 15 bases left between them. CDR3 in amino acids: CASSQVQGPNQPQHF. The CDR3 DNA is TGCGCCAGCAGTCAGGTACAGGGTCCCAATCAGCCCCAGCATTTT.

This clone was observed once. Written as DNA, the CDR3 is TGTGCCAGCAGCTTGGTCCAGGGGGCAGATGAGCAGTTCTTC. Translated: CASSLVQGADEQFF. This sequence joins TRBV5-4 and TRBJ2-1; 8 nucleotides match TRBD1. V lost 0 bases to trimming and J lost 8 bases; unmatched junction nucleotides: 4. This CDR3 comprises 14 residues. The V gene's germline CDR1 is SGHNT and CDR2 YYREEE (reference sequence).

The genes are TRBV24-1 and TRBJ2-3; possible D gene TRBD2, 5 bases. The length of the CDR3 is 13 residues. The V gene lost 5 bases and the J gene lost 6 bases, with 11 bases spanning the gap. Germline lookup yields CDR1 KGHDR and CDR2 SFDVKD. The CDR3 loop reads CATSGEGRDTQYF. In DNA form, the CDR3 reads TGTGCCACCAGTGGAGAGGGCCGGGATACGCAGTATTTT.

The chain is built from TRBV19 and TRBJ2-1; 9 bases are shared with TRBD2. This CDR3 is built from 14 residues. V was clipped by 6 bases and J by 5 bases; unmatched bases: 5. In germline, CDR1 is LNHDA, CDR2 SQIVND (reference sequence). The CDR3: CASRQSGGNNEQFF. The CDR3, as DNA: TGTGCCAGTAGGCAAAGCGGGGGGAACAATGAGCAGTTCTTC.

Comment on this clone: In the same sample, other DNA sequences code for this CDR3. The rearrangement links TRBV5-1 to TRBJ1-1; no clear D. The germline V gene has CDR1 SGHRS and CDR2 YFSETQ. The CDR3 contains 13 residues. V was shortened by 0 bases and J by 1 base, with 4 bases between the two germline ends. CDR3 nucleotides: TGCGCCAGCAGCTTGGGCGCGAACACTGAAGCTTTCTTT. Translated: CASSLGANTEAFF.